A single sample gave rise to the 15 T cell receptor beta chains below, sequenced in a study of cytomegalovirus exposure and HLA in healthy donors. Primers included in the PCR were 60 Vbeta and 13 Jbeta primers. The repertoire was sequenced with immunoSEQ multiplex PCR; TCRdb's copy has only in-frame clones and lacks some. The table records 100,000 or so clones, over 75% of them present only once. The material sequenced was PBMCs. These receptor sequences come from a man in his thirties or forties in good health and CMV-seropositive.

This clone occurred a few times. CDR3 protein: CASSIVGGVKDTEAFF. The CDR3 DNA reads TGTGCCAGTAGTATAGTCGGCGGGGTGAAGGACACTGAAGCTTTCTTT. The V gene is TRBV19, the J gene TRBJ1-1; D is uncertain. V was cut by 1 base and J by 3 bases, with 15 bases left in between. Germline CDR1 and CDR2: LNHDA and SQIVND (reference sequence). The CDR3 spans 16 residues.

The chain uses TRBV5-4 and TRBJ2-5; D possibly uses TRBD1 or TRBD2 (5 bases each). The J call may be in error: the DNA end matches TRBJ2-7 better. Germline assignment: CDR1 SGHNT and CDR2 YYREEE (reference sequence). This CDR3 has 16 residues. The CDR3 is CASSPGSHVGDYEQYF. CDR3 in DNA: TGTGCCAGCAGCCCCGGATCCCACGTGGGGGACTACGAGCAGTACTTC.

The chain uses TRBV9 and TRBJ1-4; the match to TRBD1 covers 8 bases. Germline loops: CDR1 SGDLS, CDR2 YYNGEE. J lost 8 bases, V lost 3 bases, and 9 bases had no gene match. CDR3 length: 15 amino acids. The CDR3 protein is CASSATGARGEKLFF. As DNA, the CDR3 is TGTGCCAGCAGCGCGACAGGGGCGAGGGGGGAAAAACTGTTTTTT.

The rearrangement links TRBV5-1 to TRBJ1-2; 12 bases agree with TRBD1. This CDR3 spans 16 amino acids. The germline CDR1 and CDR2 sequences are SGHRS and YFSETQ. V shed 4 bases and J 7 bases; nucleotides not matched to a gene: 11. The CDR3 nucleotides read TGCGCCAGCAGCCTGACGACCGGGACAGGGGGCAGTGGCTACACCTTC. As protein: CASSLTTGTGGSGYTF.

V usage is TRBV5-4 and J usage is TRBJ1-2, with 7 bases fitting TRBD1. Trimming at V came to 5 bases and at J to 6 bases, leaving 7 bases not matched to a gene. This CDR3 spans 13 amino acids. CDR1 and CDR2 from the germline V gene are SGHNT and YYREEE (reference sequence). The CDR3 bases are TGTGCCAGCAGAGGGGGCAGGTCGAATGGCTACACCTTC. Translation: CASRGGRSNGYTF. Together with reference TRBV5-4 and TRBJ1-2, the CDR3 gives the full variable domain: ETGVTQSPTHLIKTRGQQVTLRCSSQSGHNTVSWYQQALGQGPQFIFQYYREEENGRGNFPPRFSGLQFPNYSSELNVNALELDDSALYLCASRGGRSNGYTFGSGTRLTVV.

The chain employs TRBV7-8 and TRBJ1-5; D is unclear. Trimming shortened V by 3 bases and J by 1 base, and 13 bases separated the two germline ends. This CDR3 spans 16 amino acids. Germline-derived CDR1 and CDR2 are SGHVS and FQNEAQ. CDR3 DNA sequence: TGTGCCAGCAGCTTCAGTCCTCCAGTAAGCAATCAGCCCCAGCATTTT. This gives the protein CASSFSPPVSNQPQHF.

CDR3 nucleotide sequence: TGTGCCAGCAGCGACGGGACAGGGCAAGAGACCCAGTACTTC. Its translation: CASSDGTGQETQYF. The chain joins TRBV11-2 to TRBJ2-5, with 9 bases that match TRBD1. This CDR3 has 14 residues. V gave up 5 bases and J gave up 2 bases; unmatched junction bases: 3. The germline CDR1 and CDR2 sequences are SGHAT and FQNNGV.

The chain is built from TRBV19 and TRBJ1-3; 7 bases agree with TRBD1. The CDR3 runs 17 residues. Germline lookup yields CDR1 LNHDA and CDR2 SQIVND (reference sequence). The V segment lost 5 bases and the J segment 0 bases; nucleotides outside the gene matches: 10. The CDR3 loop is CASSSLPGQSSGNTIYF. In nucleotides, the CDR3 is TGTGCCAGTAGTTCGTTACCGGGACAGTCCTCTGGAAACACCATATATTTT. Full variable domain (outside the CDR3, taken from reference TRBV19 and TRBJ1-3): DGGITQSPKYLFRKEGQNVTLSCEQNLNHDAMYWYRQDPGQGLRLIYYSQIVNDFQKGDIAEGYSVSREKKESFPLTVTSAQKNPTAFYLCASSSLPGQSSGNTIYFGEGSWLTVV.

This clone is a singleton in its sample. V is TRBV25-1 and J is TRBJ2-4; TRBD2 aligns across 8 bases. The germline gives CDR1 MGHDK, CDR2 SYGVNS. This CDR3 spans 13 amino acids. With V trimmed by 10 bases and J by 7 bases, 9 bases remained unmatched. CDR3 nucleotides: TGTGCCACCCCGGGACTAGTTGATAACATTCAGTACTTC. Its translation is CATPGLVDNIQYF.

This sequence joins TRBV25-1 and TRBJ1-1; D remains ambiguous. The length of the CDR3 is 13 residues. V lost 2 bases to trimming and J lost 0 bases, with 4 bases between them. The germline V gene has CDR1 MGHDK and CDR2 SYGVNS. CDR3 sequence: CASSELLNTEAFF. The CDR3 DNA reads as TGTGCCAGCAGTGAACTCCTGAACACTGAAGCTTTCTTT.

This clone was found many times. This sequence joins TRBV19 and TRBJ1-3; D is ambiguous. Germline V gives CDR1 LNHDA, CDR2 SQIVND (reference sequence). There are 16 residues in the CDR3. V dropped 5 bases and J dropped 2 bases, with 16 bases sitting between them. CDR3: CASSDPREHPGNTIYF. The CDR3, as DNA: TGTGCCAGTAGTGACCCTAGGGAGCACCCTGGAAACACCATATATTTT.

The J gene is TRBJ2-2, the V gene TRBV7-6; 10 bases align to TRBD2. The length of the CDR3 is 16 residues. V lost 3 bases to trimming and J lost 7 bases; unmatched junction nucleotides: 8. CDR1 and CDR2 (germline): SGHVS, FNYEAQ. The CDR3 loop is CASSLRLAGDDGELFF. As DNA, the CDR3 is TGTGCCAGCAGCTTGCGGCTAGCGGGGGATGACGGGGAGCTGTTTTTT. The full variable domain, rest sourced from reference TRBV7-6 and TRBJ2-2, is GAGVSQSPRYKVTKRGQDVALRCDPISGHVSLYWYRQALGQGPEFLTYFNYEAQQDKSGLPNDRFSAERPEGSISTLTIQRTEQRDSAMYRCASSLRLAGDDGELFFGEGSRLTVL.

The gene calls are TRBV18 and TRBJ2-1, with TRBD2 matching over 9 bases. The CDR3 spans 15 residues. Germline CDR1 and CDR2: KGHSH and LQKENI. V trimming: 3 bases; J trimming: 9 bases; junction bases outside the gene matches: 9. CDR3: CASSPRGSGSVEQFF. The CDR3 nucleotides read TGTGCCAGCTCACCGAGGGGTAGCGGGAGCGTTGAGCAGTTCTTC.

This clone has just one count. The genes are TRBV7-2 and TRBJ1-4; a weak D match, TRBD1 (6 bases). V dropped 5 bases and J dropped 7 bases, with 11 bases sitting between them. The CDR3 spans 13 residues. Germline-derived CDR1 and CDR2 are SGHTA and FQGNSA. The CDR3 region is CASSHRQAEKLFF. CDR3 coding DNA: TGTGCCAGCAGCCACCGACAGGCTGAAAAACTGTTTTTT.

The rearrangement joins TRBV19 to TRBJ2-3; no reliable D call. Germline V gene lookup returns CDR1 LNHDA and CDR2 SQIVND (reference sequence). The CDR3 sequence is 14 residues long. The V gene lost 4 bases and the J gene lost 2 bases, with 10 bases spanning the gap. This CDR3 reads CASSSGAATDTQYF. CDR3 bases: TGTGCCAGTAGTAGCGGAGCCGCCACAGATACGCAGTATTTT.